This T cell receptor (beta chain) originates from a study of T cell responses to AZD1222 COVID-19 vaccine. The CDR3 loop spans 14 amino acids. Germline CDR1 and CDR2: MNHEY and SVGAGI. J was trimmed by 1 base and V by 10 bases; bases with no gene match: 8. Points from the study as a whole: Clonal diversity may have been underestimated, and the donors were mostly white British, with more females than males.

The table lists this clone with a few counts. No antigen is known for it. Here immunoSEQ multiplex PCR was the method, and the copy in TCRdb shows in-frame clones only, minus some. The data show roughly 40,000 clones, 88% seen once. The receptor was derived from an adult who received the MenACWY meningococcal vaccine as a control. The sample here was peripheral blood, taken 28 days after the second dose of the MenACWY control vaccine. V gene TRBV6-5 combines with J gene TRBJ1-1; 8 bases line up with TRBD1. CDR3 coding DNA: TGTGCCACTCGATTACAGGGGGAGAACACTGAAGCTTTCTTT. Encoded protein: CATRLQGENTEAFF.